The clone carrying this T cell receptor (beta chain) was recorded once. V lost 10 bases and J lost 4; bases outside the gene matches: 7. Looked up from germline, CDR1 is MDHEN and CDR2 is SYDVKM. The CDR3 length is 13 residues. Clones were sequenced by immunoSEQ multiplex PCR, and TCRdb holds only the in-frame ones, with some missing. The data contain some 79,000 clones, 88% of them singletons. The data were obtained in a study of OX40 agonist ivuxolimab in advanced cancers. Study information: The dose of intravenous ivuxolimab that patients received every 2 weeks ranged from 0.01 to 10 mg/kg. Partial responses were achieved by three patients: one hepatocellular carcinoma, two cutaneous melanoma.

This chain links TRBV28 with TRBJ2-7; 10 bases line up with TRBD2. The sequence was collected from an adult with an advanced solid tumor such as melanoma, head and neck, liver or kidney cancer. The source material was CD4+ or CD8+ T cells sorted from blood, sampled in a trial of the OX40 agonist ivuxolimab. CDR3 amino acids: CATTWTSGYEQYF. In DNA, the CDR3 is TGTGCCACCACGTGGACTAGCGGTTACGAGCAGTACTTC.